One T cell receptor beta chain is described in this entry. Antigen unknown. V lost 6 bases and J lost 4, with 11 bases in between. Looked up from germline, CDR1 is SEHNR and CDR2 is FQNEAQ (reference sequence). The CDR3 is 13 residues long. This sample is part of a study of long-term antiretroviral therapy in people with HIV. Study findings and constraints: The repertoire was dominated at all time points by clones expanded before ART. The data indicate that diversity increased after ART but remained below transplant donor controls.

An immunoSEQ assay, version v3.0, was performed at survey level. Profiled with immunoSEQ multiplex PCR; TCRdb holds only in-frame clones, not every one. Of some 35,000 clones listed, roughly 94% are singletons. The TCR was taken from a woman aged 45-65 years with HIV. This material consisted of unsorted PBMCs, taken 5.1 years after starting antiretroviral therapy. The genes are TRBV7-9 and TRBJ2-3, with D perhaps TRBD1 (6 bases). The CDR3 sequence is CASSLTGSDTQYF. CDR3 coding DNA: TGTGCCAGCAGTCTGACAGGTTCAGATACGCAGTATTTT.